This entry concerns a single T cell receptor (beta chain). The data originate from a study of control samples from healthy donors and cancer patients. Data came from immunoSEQ multiplex PCR; TCRdb stores just in-frame clones and leaves some out. Here the sample spans 45,000 or so clones, around 87% being singletons. The CDR3 extends over 15 amino acids. Germline CDR1 MGHDK, CDR2 SYGVNS. The chain recombines TRBV25-1 with TRBJ2-5; D tentatively reads TRBD1 or TRBD2 (5 bases each). The J call could be wrong; TRBJ2-7 is a better fit for the DNA end. The specimen sequenced was PBMCs. This receptor was identified in a woman aged 55-70 years with lung cancer. CDR3 region: CASSESGRDGDEQYF. CDR3 sequence (DNA): TGTGCCAGCAGTGAATCGGGCAGGGACGGCGACGAGCAGTACTTC.